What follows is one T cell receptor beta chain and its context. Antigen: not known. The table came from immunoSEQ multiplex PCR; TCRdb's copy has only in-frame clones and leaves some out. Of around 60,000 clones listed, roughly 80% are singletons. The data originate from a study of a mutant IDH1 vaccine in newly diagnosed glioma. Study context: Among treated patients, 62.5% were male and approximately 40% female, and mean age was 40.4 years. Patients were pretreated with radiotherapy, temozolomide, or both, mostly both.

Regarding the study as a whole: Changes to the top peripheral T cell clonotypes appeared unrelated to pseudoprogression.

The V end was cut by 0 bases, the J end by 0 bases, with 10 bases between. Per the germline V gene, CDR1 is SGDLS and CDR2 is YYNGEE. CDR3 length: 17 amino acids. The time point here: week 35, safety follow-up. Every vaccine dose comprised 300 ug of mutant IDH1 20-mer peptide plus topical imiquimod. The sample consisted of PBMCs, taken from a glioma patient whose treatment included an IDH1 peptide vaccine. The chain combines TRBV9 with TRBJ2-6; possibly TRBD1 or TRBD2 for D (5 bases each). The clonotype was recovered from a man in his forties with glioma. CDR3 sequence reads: CASSVGPGTSGANVLTF. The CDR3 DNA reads TGTGCCAGCAGCGTAGGGCCGGGGACCTCTGGGGCCAACGTCCTGACTTTC. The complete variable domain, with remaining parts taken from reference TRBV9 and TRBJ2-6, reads DSGVTQTPKHLITATGQRVTLRCSPRSGDLSVYWYQQSLDQGLQFLIQYYNGEERAKGNILERFSAQQFPDLHSELNLSSLELGDSALYFCASSVGPGTSGANVLTFGAGSRLTVL.